The rows below give T cell receptor beta chains drawn from one sample of a study of T-cell reconstitution after alpha-beta-depleted transplantation in children. TCRdb re-called the PCR reads with MiXCR, one entry per CDR3 protein. The sample carries around 360,000 distinct CDR3 sequences, 10% recorded once. The sample was PBMCs from the stem cell graft donor, taken from the stem cell graft. The source is a human donor who donated a stem cell graft to a child with acute lymphoblastic leukemia. CDR3s include the opening cysteine and the closing phenylalanine or tryptophan. D genes are given only for firm matches. The listing skips clone size in some rows; elsewhere it reads once, few, many or a size class.

j_gene	len	d_gene	abundance	v_gene	CDR3nt	CDR3aa
TRBJ2-1	14	TRBD2	many	TRBV5-1	TGCGCCAGCAGCTTGGATAGCGGGAGCGATGAGCAGTTCTTC	CASSLDSGSDEQFF
TRBJ1-2	14	-	-	TRBV7-2	TGTGCCAGCAGCTTAGGCCCAGATAACTATGGCTACACCTTC	CASSLGPDNYGYTF
TRBJ2-5	15	-	-	TRBV29-1	TGCAGCGTTCGCGGGGACCCAGCCTTCCAAGAGACCCAGTACTTC	CSVRGDPAFQETQYF
TRBJ2-1	15	-	-	TRBV28	TGTGCCAGCAGTTTAGGGCTAGTGGCAAACAATGAGCAGTTCTTC	CASSLGLVANNEQFF
TRBJ1-5	15	-	-	TRBV28	TGTGCCAGCACCGCGACAGGTTTGAGCAATCAGCCCCAGCATTTT	CASTATGLSNQPQHF
TRBJ2-7	13	-	many	TRBV4-1	TGCGCCAGCAGCCAAGATCCGCGTTACGAGCAGTACTTC	CASSQDPRYEQYF
TRBJ1-4	14	-	-	TRBV7-9	TGTGCCAGCAGCCGGGGAGGTGCGGGTGAAAAACTGTTTTTT	CASSRGGAGEKLFF
TRBJ2-1	15	-	once	TRBV10-3	TGTGCCATCAGTGAGGCGTATGGGACGAACAATGAGCAGTTCTTC	CAISEAYGTNNEQFF
TRBJ2-7	14	-	few	TRBV5-1	TGCGCCAGCAGCTTGGAATTGATTTCCTACGAGCAGTACTTC	CASSLELISYEQYF
TRBJ2-7	16	TRBD1	-	TRBV4-1	TGCGCCAGCAGCCGCCAAGAAACAGGGGGCTTTTACGAGCAGTACTTC	CASSRQETGGFYEQYF